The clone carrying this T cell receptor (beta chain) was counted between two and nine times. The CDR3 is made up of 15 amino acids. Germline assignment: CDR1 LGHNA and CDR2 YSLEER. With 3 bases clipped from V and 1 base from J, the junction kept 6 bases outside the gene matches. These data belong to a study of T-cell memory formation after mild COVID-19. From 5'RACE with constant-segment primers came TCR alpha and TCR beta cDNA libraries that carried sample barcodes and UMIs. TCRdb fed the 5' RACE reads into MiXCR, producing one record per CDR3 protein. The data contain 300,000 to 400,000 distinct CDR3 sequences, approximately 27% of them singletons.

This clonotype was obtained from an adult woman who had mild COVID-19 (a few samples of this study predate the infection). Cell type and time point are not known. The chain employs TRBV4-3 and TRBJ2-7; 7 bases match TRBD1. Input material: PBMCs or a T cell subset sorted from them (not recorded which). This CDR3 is CASSHSDRDSYEQYF. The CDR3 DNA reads TGCGCCAGCAGCCATTCAGACAGGGATTCCTACGAGCAGTACTTC.